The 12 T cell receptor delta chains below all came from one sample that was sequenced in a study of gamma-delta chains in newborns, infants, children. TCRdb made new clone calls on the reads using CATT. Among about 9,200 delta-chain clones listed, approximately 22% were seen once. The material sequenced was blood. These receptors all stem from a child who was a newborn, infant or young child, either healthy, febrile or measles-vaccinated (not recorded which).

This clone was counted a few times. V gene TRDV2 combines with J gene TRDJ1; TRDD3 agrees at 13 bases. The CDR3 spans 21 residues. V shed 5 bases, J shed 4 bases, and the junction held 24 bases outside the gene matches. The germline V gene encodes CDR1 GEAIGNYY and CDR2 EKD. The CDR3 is CACGPIPQGPTGGYALDKLIF. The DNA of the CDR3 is TGTGCCTGTGGCCCTATTCCACAAGGCCCTACTGGGGGATACGCCCTCGATAAACTCATCTTT.

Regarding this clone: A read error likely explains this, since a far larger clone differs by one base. The CDR3 here is CACDPWGPYSDKLIF. As DNA, the CDR3 is TGTGCCTGTGACCCATGGGGACCGTACTCCGATAAACTCATCTTT. The chain joins TRDV2 to TRDJ1; perhaps TRDD3 as D (5 bases). CDR3 length: 15 amino acids. V was clipped by 3 bases and J by 3 bases, with 16 bases between them. Germline loops: CDR1 GEAIGNYY, CDR2 EKD.

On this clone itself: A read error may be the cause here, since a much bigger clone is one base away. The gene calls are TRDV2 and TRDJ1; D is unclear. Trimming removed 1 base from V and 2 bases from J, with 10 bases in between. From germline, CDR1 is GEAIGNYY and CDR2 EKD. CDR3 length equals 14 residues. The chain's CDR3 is CACDTFANTDKLIF. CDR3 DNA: TGTGCCTGTGACACGTTCGCGAATACCGATAAACTCATCTTT.

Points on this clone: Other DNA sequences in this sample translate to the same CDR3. CDR3 in DNA: TGTGCCTGTGACACCGGCTGGGGGATACGCGAATCCTGGGACACCCGACAGATGTTTTTC. Protein sequence: CACDTGWGIRESWDTRQMFF. The chain has TRDV2 and TRDJ3; 12 bases match TRDD3. Germline V lookup: CDR1 GEAIGNYY, CDR2 EKD. The CDR3 runs to 20 residues. Trimming cost V 0 bases and J 1 base; bases outside gene matches: 6.

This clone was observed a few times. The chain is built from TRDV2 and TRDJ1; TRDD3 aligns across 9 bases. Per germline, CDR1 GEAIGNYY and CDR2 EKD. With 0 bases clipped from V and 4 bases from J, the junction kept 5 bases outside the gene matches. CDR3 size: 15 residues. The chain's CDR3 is CACDTVLLGDDKLIF. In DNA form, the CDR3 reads TGTGCCTGTGACACCGTCTTACTGGGGGACGATAAACTCATCTTT.

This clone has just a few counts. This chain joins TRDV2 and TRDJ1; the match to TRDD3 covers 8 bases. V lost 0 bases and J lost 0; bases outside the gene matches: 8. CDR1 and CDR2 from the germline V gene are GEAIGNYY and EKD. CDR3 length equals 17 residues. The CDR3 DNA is TGTGCCTGTGACACCTTACTGGGGGTTTATTACACCGATAAACTCATCTTT. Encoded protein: CACDTLLGVYYTDKLIF.

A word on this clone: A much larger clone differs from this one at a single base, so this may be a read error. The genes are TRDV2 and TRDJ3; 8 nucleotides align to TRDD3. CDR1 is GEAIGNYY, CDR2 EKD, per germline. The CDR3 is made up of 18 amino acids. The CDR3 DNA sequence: TGTGCCTGTGACACGCTGGGGGACGCCACCTGGGACACCCGACAGATATTTTTC. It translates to CACDTLGDATWDTRQIFF.

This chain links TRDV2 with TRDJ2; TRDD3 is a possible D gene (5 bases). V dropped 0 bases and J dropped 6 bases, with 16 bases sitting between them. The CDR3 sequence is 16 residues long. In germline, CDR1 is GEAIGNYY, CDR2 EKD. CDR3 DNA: TGTGCCTGTGACACCGTAGGGGGCCAACAGCCAGCACAACTCTTCTTT. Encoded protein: CACDTVGGQQPAQLFF.

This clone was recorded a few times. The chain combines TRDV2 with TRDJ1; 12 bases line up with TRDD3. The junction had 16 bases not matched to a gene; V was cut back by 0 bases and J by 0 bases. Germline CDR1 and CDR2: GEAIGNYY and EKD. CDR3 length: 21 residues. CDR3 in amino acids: CACDTVAGGYDGLKYTDKLIF. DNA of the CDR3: TGTGCCTGTGACACCGTTGCTGGGGGATACGACGGTTTGAAGTACACCGATAAACTCATCTTT.

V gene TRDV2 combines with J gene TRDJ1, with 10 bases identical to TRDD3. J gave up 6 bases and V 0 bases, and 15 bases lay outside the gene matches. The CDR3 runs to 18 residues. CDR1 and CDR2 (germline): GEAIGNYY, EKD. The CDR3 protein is CACDTVQRTGGSSHKLIF. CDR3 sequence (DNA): TGTGCCTGTGACACCGTCCAACGTACTGGGGGATCGTCTCATAAACTCATCTTT.

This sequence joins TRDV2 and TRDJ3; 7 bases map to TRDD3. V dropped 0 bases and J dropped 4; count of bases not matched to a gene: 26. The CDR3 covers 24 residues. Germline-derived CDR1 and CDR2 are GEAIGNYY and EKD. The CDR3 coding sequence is TGTGCCTGTGACACCGTTACTGGGGACGCCGCCGGAGCAGCTCCTGATTGGGACACCCGACAGATGTTTTTC. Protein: CACDTVTGDAAGAAPDWDTRQMFF.

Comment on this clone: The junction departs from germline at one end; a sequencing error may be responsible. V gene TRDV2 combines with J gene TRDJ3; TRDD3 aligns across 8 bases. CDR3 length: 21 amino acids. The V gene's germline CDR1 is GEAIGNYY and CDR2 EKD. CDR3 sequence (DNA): TGTGCCTGTGACACCGGGTTTTTGGGGGATCGTAGCTCCCGGGACACCCGACAGATGTTTTTC. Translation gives CACDTGFLGDRSSRDTRQMFF.